The 3 T cell receptor beta chains in this list originate from one sample, sequenced in a study of human T cells and chemical hapten exposure. TCRdb passed the RACE reads through MiXCR, listing each CDR3 protein once. The table records just over 95,000 distinct CDR3 sequences, roughly 27% of them present only once. Stated time point: patch test 3, about 24 weeks after DPC sensitization. Treatment indicated: therapeutic diphenylcyclopropenone sensitization with weekly scalp DPC. The source was whole blood, collected in connection with sensitization to the hapten diphenylcyclopropenone (DPC). The source is a man aged 35 to 55 with alopecia areata. Some clones in this sample may be carry-over from other donors' samples.

The genes are TRBV11-2 and TRBJ2-1; D not resolved. CDR1 is SGHAT, CDR2 FQNNGV, per germline. The length of the CDR3 is 14 residues. V lost 1 base and J 5 bases, leaving 9 bases between the germline ends. The CDR3 is CASSLGPPDNEQFF. The CDR3 DNA follows: TGTGCCAGCAGCTTAGGCCCCCCCGACAATGAGCAGTTCTTC.

This clonotype was detected once. The chain is built from TRBV5-8 and TRBJ2-2; maybe TRBD2 (6 bases). The CDR3 spans 15 residues. Looked up from germline, CDR1 is SGHTS and CDR2 is YDEGEE. V was cut by 4 bases and J by 8 bases, with 18 bases left in between. The DNA of the CDR3 is TGTGCCAGCAGCGCGGTTGCGGGAATTGTGGGGGAGCTGTTTTTT. This gives the protein CASSAVAGIVGELFF.

This clonotype was seen a few times. The chain couples TRBV6-2 or TRBV6-3 to TRBJ1-5; no firm D call. The germline V and J ends were trimmed by 2 bases and 0 bases, with 14 bases remaining between them. The CDR3 consists of 17 residues. CDR1 and CDR2 (germline): MNHEY, SVGEGT. This CDR3 is CASSYDTWKDSNQPQHF. CDR3 nucleotide sequence: TGTGCCAGCAGTTACGATACTTGGAAAGATAGCAATCAGCCCCAGCATTTT.